The 19 T cell receptor beta chains below all came from one sample that was sequenced in a study of blood T cell repertoires in COVID-19. Only in-frame clones appear in the TCRdb table, and some are missing; sequencing was by immunoSEQ multiplex PCR. The sample records some 230,000 clones, about four fifths being singletons. Sequenced sample: PBMCs or T cells enriched from blood (not recorded which). The origin of the receptors is a woman in her thirties or forties with acute COVID-19.

The J gene is TRBJ2-5, the V gene TRBV19; D gene ambiguous. Germline V gene sequence: CDR1 LNHDA, CDR2 SQIVND (reference sequence). This CDR3 has 13 residues. Trimming took off 3 bases at V and 4 bases at J, with 9 bases between the two ends. The CDR3 here is CASSIPGLETQYF. The CDR3 DNA reads TGTGCCAGTAGTATCCCAGGTTTAGAGACCCAGTACTTC.

Here the CDR3 reads CASSSTVSGNEQYF. In DNA, the CDR3 is TGTGCCAGCAGCTCCACTGTCTCAGGGAACGAGCAGTACTTC. V usage is TRBV7-2 and J usage is TRBJ2-7; D is perhaps TRBD1 (5 bases). The CDR3 has 14 amino acids. V was trimmed by 4 bases and J by 5 bases, leaving 15 bases between them. The germline CDR1 and CDR2 sequences are SGHTA and FQGNSA.

The table lists this clone with many counts. The chain is built from TRBV2 and TRBJ1-1; 8 nucleotides align to TRBD1. The CDR3 loop spans 13 amino acids. Germline CDR1 is SNHLY and CDR2 is FYNNEI. Trimming cost V 6 bases and J 4 bases; bases outside gene matches: 4. The CDR3 nucleotides read TGTGCCAGCAGGGATACAGGGGGCACTGAAGCTTTCTTT. Protein sequence: CASRDTGGTEAFF.

The chain carries TRBV28 and TRBJ1-2, with D hard to call. Trimming took 5 bases from V and 4 from J, leaving 5 bases between them. This CDR3 contains 11 residues. CDR1 and CDR2 from the germline V gene are MDHEN and SYDVKM. CDR3 region: CASSSRYGYTF. The CDR3 nucleotides read TGTGCCAGCAGTAGCCGCTATGGCTACACCTTC.

The rearrangement joins TRBV4-2 to TRBJ1-5; D is undetermined. V was shortened by 4 bases and J by 3 bases, with 13 bases between the two germline ends. CDR1 and CDR2 from the germline V gene are LGHNA and YNFKEQ. CDR3 length equals 15 residues. The CDR3 loop is CASSLGGGPNQPQHF. In DNA form, the CDR3 reads TGTGCCAGCAGCCTCGGAGGAGGACCCAATCAGCCCCAGCATTTT.

This chain joins TRBV5-1 and TRBJ1-2, with 8 bases identical to TRBD1. After removal of 4 bases from V and 2 bases from J, the junction contained 4 bases not matched to a gene. Germline V CDR1 and CDR2: SGHRS, YFSETQ. The CDR3 extends over 14 amino acids. The CDR3: CASSRTGTNYGYTF. The CDR3 DNA reads as TGCGCCAGCAGCCGGACAGGGACCAACTATGGCTACACCTTC.

The chain links TRBV12-3 or TRBV12-4 to TRBJ2-7; D might be TRBD2 (5 bases). The CDR3 is made up of 12 amino acids. V lost 5 bases and J lost 7, with 12 bases in between. The CDR3 loop reads CASSTRGREQYF. In nucleotides, the CDR3 is TGTGCCAGCAGTACACGGGGTAGGGAGCAGTACTTC.

This sequence joins TRBV6-2 or TRBV6-3 and TRBJ1-1, with D perhaps matching TRBD1 (6 bases). The germline V gene encodes CDR1 MNHEY and CDR2 SVGEGT. The CDR3 is 14 amino acids. Trimming removed 5 bases from V and 1 base from J, with 11 bases in between. CDR3 loop: CASSRQVGNTEAFF. CDR3 DNA: TGTGCCAGCAGTAGACAGGTGGGGAACACTGAAGCTTTCTTT.

The rearrangement joins TRBV18 to TRBJ2-5; 7 nucleotides line up with TRBD1. J was trimmed by 2 bases and V by 4 bases; bases with no gene match: 1. This CDR3 is built from 13 residues. Germline lookup yields CDR1 KGHSH and CDR2 LQKENI. CDR3 loop: CASSQGQQETQYF. The CDR3 DNA follows: TGTGCCAGCTCACAGGGACAGCAAGAGACCCAGTACTTC. Based on the CDR3 plus reference TRBV18 and TRBJ2-5, the full variable domain is NAGVMQNPRHLVRRRGQEARLRCSPMKGHSHVYWYRQLPEEGLKFMVYLQKENIIDESGMPKERFSAEFPKEGPSILRIQQVVRGDSAAYFCASSQGQQETQYFGPGTRLLVL.

The gene calls are TRBV28 and TRBJ2-7, with D maybe TRBD1 (5 bases). Germline CDR1 reads MDHEN; CDR2 reads SYDVKM. The CDR3 sequence is 13 residues long. V was trimmed by 8 bases and J by 2 bases, leaving 13 bases between them. CDR3 bases: TGTGCCAGCGGTCAGGGCTCTCCCTACGAGCAGTACTTC. It encodes CASGQGSPYEQYF.

This clone was seen once. The J gene is TRBJ2-5, the V gene TRBV2; TRBD1 agrees at 7 bases. The length of the CDR3 is 16 residues. Germline CDR1 SNHLY, CDR2 FYNNEI. V was pared by 4 bases and J by 5 bases, with 13 bases of the junction left unmatched. CDR3 in amino acids: CASSVPAGTVTETQYF. CDR3 nucleotide sequence: TGTGCCAGCAGTGTTCCAGCCGGGACAGTTACCGAGACCCAGTACTTC.

The chain is built from TRBV19 and TRBJ2-1; a weak D match, TRBD2 (6 bases). The CDR3 totals 17 residues. V dropped 4 bases and J dropped 0 bases, with 16 bases sitting between them. CDR1 is LNHDA and CDR2 is SQIVND in the germline V gene (reference sequence). CDR3 coding DNA: TGTGCCAGTAGTAAATCCCAGCGGGCTAGCTCCTACAATGAGCAGTTCTTC. Translation: CASSKSQRASSYNEQFF. The whole variable domain, filled in from reference TRBV19 and TRBJ2-1, reads DGGITQSPKYLFRKEGQNVTLSCEQNLNHDAMYWYRQDPGQGLRLIYYSQIVNDFQKGDIAEGYSVSREKKESFPLTVTSAQKNPTAFYLCASSKSQRASSYNEQFFGPGTRLTVL.

This chain joins TRBV4-2 and TRBJ2-2; 10 bases align to TRBD2. The germline CDR1 and CDR2 sequences are LGHNA and YNFKEQ. With V trimmed by 4 bases and J by 0 bases, 8 bases remained unmatched. The CDR3 is 18 amino acids. Written as DNA, the CDR3 is TGTGCCAGCAGCCTCCTAGCGGGAGTTGGATCGAACACCGGGGAGCTGTTTTTT. Protein: CASSLLAGVGSNTGELFF.

This clone showed up just a few times. The V call is TRBV7-2, the J call TRBJ2-1; 7 nucleotides line up with TRBD1. Germline V CDR1 and CDR2: SGHTA, FQGNSA. The V segment lost 5 bases and the J segment 9 bases; nucleotides outside the gene matches: 7. The CDR3 extends over 13 amino acids. CDR3 loop: CASSRQGRGEQFF. The CDR3 DNA reads TGTGCCAGCAGCAGACAGGGCCGGGGTGAGCAGTTCTTC. Full variable domain (outside the CDR3, taken from reference TRBV7-2 and TRBJ2-1): GAGVSQSPSNKVTEKGKDVELRCDPISGHTALYWYRQSLGQGLEFLIYFQGNSAPDKSGLPSDRFSAERTGGSVSTLTIQRTQQEDSAVYLCASSRQGRGEQFFGPGTRLTVL.

The rearrangement joins TRBV15 to TRBJ1-3; TRBD1 matches at 7 bases. V was pared by 3 bases and J by 0 bases, with 2 bases of the junction left unmatched. Germline CDR1 reads LNHNV; CDR2 reads YYDKDF (reference sequence). CDR3 length: 15 amino acids. The CDR3 is CATSSNRGSGNTIYF. The CDR3 nucleotides read TGTGCCACCAGCAGTAACAGGGGCTCTGGAAACACCATATATTTT.

The gene calls are TRBV11-3 and TRBJ2-5; TRBD1 aligns across 7 bases. V dropped 5 bases and J dropped 5; count of bases not matched to a gene: 5. The CDR3 contains 13 residues. Germline V gene lookup returns CDR1 SGHNT and CDR2 YENEEA. CDR3 sequence reads: CASSKGGAETQYF. The CDR3 region has the DNA TGTGCCAGCAGCAAAGGGGGCGCGGAGACCCAGTACTTC. Variable domain in full (rest from reference TRBV11-3 and TRBJ2-5): EAGVVQSPRYKIIEKKQPVAFWCNPISGHNTLYWYLQNLGQGPELLIRYENEEAVDDSQLPKDRFSAERLKGVDSTLKIQPAELGDSAVYLCASSKGGAETQYFGPGTRLLVL.

The rearrangement joins TRBV9 to TRBJ1-1, with 9 positions matching TRBD1. Germline V gene data show CDR1 as SGDLS and CDR2 as YYNGEE. The V segment lost 7 bases and the J segment 5 bases; nucleotides outside the gene matches: 12. CDR3 length: 15 residues. The CDR3, as DNA: TGTGCCAGCTGTCGAGGGACAGGGCCGGGGACTGAAGCTTTCTTT. It yields the protein CASCRGTGPGTEAFF. The variable domain in full, with the rest retrieved from reference TRBV9 and TRBJ1-1, is DSGVTQTPKHLITATGQRVTLRCSPRSGDLSVYWYQQSLDQGLQFLIQYYNGEERAKGNILERFSAQQFPDLHSELNLSSLELGDSALYFCASCRGTGPGTEAFFGQGTRLTVV.

V usage is TRBV24-1 and J usage is TRBJ2-2, with 7 bases matching TRBD1. With 4 bases clipped from V and 0 bases from J, the junction kept 4 bases outside the gene matches. CDR1 and CDR2 (germline): KGHDR, SFDVKD. The CDR3 is 16 residues long. CDR3 sequence (DNA): TGTGCCACCAGTGAATCGACAGGGACGAACACCGGGGAGCTGTTTTTT. The encoded protein is CATSESTGTNTGELFF.

The chain is built from TRBV5-1 and TRBJ2-1, with D possibly being TRBD1 (6 bases). The V gene lost 0 bases and the J gene lost 3 bases, with 10 bases spanning the gap. Germline values: CDR1 SGHRS, CDR2 YFSETQ. This CDR3 has 15 residues. The CDR3 here is CASSLEQGFYNEQFF. The CDR3 DNA reads TGCGCCAGCAGCTTGGAACAGGGTTTCTACAATGAGCAGTTCTTC.